The entry below gives a single TCR beta chain sequence along with its context. The data were taken from a study of T cell changes during pregnancy in multiple sclerosis. The table came from immunoSEQ multiplex PCR; TCRdb's copy has only in-frame clones and leaves some out. The table includes approximately 52,000 clones, 80% to 90% detected once. The CDR3 spans 14 residues. CDR1 is SEHNR and CDR2 is FQNEAQ in the germline V gene (reference sequence). V lost 4 bases and J 0 bases, leaving 10 bases between the germline ends. The chain uses TRBV7-9 and TRBJ2-7; D gene ambiguous. The receptor was derived from a female donor with multiple sclerosis, enrolled in a pregnancy study. The sequencing here drew on CD4+ T cells from peripheral blood mononuclear cells, taken in the second trimester of pregnancy. CDR3 in amino acids: CASSSRLSSYEQYF. The CDR3 DNA follows: TGTGCCAGCAGCTCAAGACTGAGCTCCTACGAGCAGTACTTC. Variable domain in full (rest from reference TRBV7-9 and TRBJ2-7): DTGVSQNPRHKITKRGQNVTFRCDPISEHNRLYWYRQTLGQGPEFLTYFQNEAQLEKSRLLSDRFSAERPKGSFSTLEIQRTEQGDSAMYLCASSSRLSSYEQYFGPGTRLTVT.